This T cell receptor (beta chain) was observed in a study of technical replicates of blood from a few donors (dated by TCRdb to about 2017). Comments on this clone: What this receptor recognizes is not known. Nothing much larger sits one base from this clone, and base qualities are not available.

The CDR3, from cysteine to phenylalanine, totals 14 residues. The CDR3 DNA has 42 bases and is translated from base 1. V and J are truncated by 4 bases and 1 base respectively, leaving an intervening sequence of 11 bases. For CDR1 and CDR2, the germline V gene lists SGDLS and YYNGEE. Library construction relied on the immunoSEQ multiplex PCR assay. TCRdb provides this immuneACCESS table in a form limited to in-frame rearrangements. Some clones are lacking; in checked studies, under half of them reflect an unresolved V gene, and why the rest are absent is not known. In all, the sample holds 100,000 or so clones, and about 96% of those were seen once. The ten largest account for approximately 0.33% of the sample.

The sequence derives from a human donor in good health. The source material was T cells isolated from PBMCs. The chain is made from TRBV9 and TRBJ1-1; no D gene call is confident. The CDR3 protein: CASSSEIENTEAFF. At the DNA level, the sequence is TGTGCCAGCAGCTCAGAAATCGAGAACACTGAAGCTTTCTTT.